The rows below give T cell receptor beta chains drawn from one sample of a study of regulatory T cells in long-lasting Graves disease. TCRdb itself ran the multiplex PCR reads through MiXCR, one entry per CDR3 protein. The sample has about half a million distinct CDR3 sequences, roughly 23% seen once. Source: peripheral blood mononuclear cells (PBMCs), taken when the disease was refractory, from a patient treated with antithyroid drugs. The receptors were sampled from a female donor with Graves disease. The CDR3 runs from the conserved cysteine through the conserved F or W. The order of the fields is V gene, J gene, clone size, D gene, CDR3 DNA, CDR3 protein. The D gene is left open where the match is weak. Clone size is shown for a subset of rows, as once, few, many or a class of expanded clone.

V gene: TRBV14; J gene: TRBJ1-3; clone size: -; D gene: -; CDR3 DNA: TGTGCCAGCAGCCAAGATTTGGTCAGCTCTGGAAACACCATATATTTT; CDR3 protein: CASSQDLVSSGNTIYF
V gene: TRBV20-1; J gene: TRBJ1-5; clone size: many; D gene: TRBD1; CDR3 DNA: TGCAGTGCGAGGACAGGGAACAATCAGCCCCAGCATTTT; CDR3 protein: CSARTGNNQPQHF
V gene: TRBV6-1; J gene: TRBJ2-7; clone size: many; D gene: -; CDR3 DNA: TGTGCCAGCAGTGAGACAGTTTACGAGCAGTACTTC; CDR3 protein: CASSETVYEQYF
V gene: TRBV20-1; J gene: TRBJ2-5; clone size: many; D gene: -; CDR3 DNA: TGCAGTGCTAGAGTCCGGGGGTTGGAGACCCAGTACTTC; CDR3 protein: CSARVRGLETQYF
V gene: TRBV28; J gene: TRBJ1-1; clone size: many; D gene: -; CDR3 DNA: TGTGCCAGCAGTACATGGCGGGTTAACACTGAAGCTTTCTTT; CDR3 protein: CASSTWRVNTEAFF
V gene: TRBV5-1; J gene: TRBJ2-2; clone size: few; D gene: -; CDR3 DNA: TGCGCCAGCAGCTCCGGGACGAGGGACACCGGGGAGCTGTTTTTT; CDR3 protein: CASSSGTRDTGELFF
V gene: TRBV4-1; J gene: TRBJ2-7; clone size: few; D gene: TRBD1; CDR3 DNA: TGCGCCAGCAGCCAAGGAGGACAGGCCTCCTACGAGCAGTACTTC; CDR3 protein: CASSQGGQASYEQYF
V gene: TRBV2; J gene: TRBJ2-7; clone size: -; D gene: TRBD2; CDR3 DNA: TGTGCCAGCAGCGTAGACGCCAGGGAGGGCGAGCAGTACTTC; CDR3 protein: CASSVDAREGEQYF
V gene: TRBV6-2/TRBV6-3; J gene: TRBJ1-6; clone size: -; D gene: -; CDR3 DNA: TGTGCCAGCAGCCCAACGGACTTGAGGGGTTCACCCCTCCACTTT; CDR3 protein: CASSPTDLRGSPLHF
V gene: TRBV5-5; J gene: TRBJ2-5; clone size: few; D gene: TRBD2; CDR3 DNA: TGTGCCAGCAGCGATGCACGACTAGCCTTTACCTCTACGACCCAGTACTTC; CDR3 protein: CASSDARLAFTSTTQYF
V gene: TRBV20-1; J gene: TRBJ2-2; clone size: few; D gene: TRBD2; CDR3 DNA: TGCAGTGCTAGGCGAGCGGGAGCCGGGGCGACCGGGGAGCTGTTTTTT; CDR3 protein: CSARRAGAGATGELFF
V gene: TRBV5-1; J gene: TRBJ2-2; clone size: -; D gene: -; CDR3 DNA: TGCGCCAGCAGCTTGGTTAGCGTTCGGGGCGGGGAGCTGTTTTTT; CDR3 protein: CASSLVSVRGGELFF
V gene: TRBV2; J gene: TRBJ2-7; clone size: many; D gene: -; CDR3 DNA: TGTGCCAGCACGTGGGGACTGGACTACGAGCAGTACTTC; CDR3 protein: CASTWGLDYEQYF
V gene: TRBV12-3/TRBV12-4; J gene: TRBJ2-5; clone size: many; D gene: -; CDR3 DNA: TGTGCCAGCAGTCACTGGGGTGAGACCCAGTACTTC; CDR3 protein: CASSHWGETQYF
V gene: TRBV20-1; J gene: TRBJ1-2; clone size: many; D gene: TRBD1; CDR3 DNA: TGCAGTGCTGGAACGACAGGGAACCATGGCTACACCTTC; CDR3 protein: CSAGTTGNHGYTF
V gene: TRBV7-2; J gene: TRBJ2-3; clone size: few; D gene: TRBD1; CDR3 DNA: TGTGCCAGCAGCCCGAGGACAGGGGGCGAAGATACGCAGTATTTT; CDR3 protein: CASSPRTGGEDTQYF
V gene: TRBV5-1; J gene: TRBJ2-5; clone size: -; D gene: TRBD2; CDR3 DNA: TGCGCCAGCAGCTTGGAAGCGGCTAGCGGGCAAGAGACCCAGTACTTC; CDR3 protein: CASSLEAASGQETQYF
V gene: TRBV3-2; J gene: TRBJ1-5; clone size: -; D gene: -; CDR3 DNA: TGTGCCAGCAGTCTAAACAGGGGCGGCAATCAGCCCCAGCATTTT; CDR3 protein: CASSLNRGGNQPQHF
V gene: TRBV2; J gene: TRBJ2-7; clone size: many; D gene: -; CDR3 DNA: TGTGCCAGCAGTTTAGCGTTCTCCTACGAGCAGTACTTC; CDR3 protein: CASSLAFSYEQYF
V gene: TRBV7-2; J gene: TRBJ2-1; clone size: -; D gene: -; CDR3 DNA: TGTGCCAGCAGCTTAGGTAGCGGATACAATGAGCAGTTCTTC; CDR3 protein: CASSLGSGYNEQFF
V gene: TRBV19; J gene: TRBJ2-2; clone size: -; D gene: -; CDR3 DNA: TGTGCCAGTATAAATCCAGGGGTTGGCACCGGGGAGCTGTTTTTT; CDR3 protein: CASINPGVGTGELFF
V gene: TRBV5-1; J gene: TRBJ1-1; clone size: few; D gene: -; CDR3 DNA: TGCGCCAGCAGCGTTGGCCCAGTCTTGGTGCGTTTCTTT; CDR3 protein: CASSVGPVLVRFF
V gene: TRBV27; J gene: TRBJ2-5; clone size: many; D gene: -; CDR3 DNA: TGTGCCAGCGGAATCCGGACAGCCCAAGAGACCCAGTACTTC; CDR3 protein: CASGIRTAQETQYF
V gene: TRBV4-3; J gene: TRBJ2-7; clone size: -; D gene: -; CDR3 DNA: TGCGCCAGCAGCCATTATACAGGGATCTACGAGCAGTACTTC; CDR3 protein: CASSHYTGIYEQYF
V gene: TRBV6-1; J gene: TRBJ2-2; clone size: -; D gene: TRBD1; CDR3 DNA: TGTGCCAGCAGTCTAAGGACAGGGGACCTCACCGGGGAGCTGTTTTTT; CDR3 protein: CASSLRTGDLTGELFF
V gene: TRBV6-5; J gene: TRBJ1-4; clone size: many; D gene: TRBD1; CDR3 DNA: TGTGCCAGCAGTTACGGGACAGGGGTCAATGAAAAACTGTTTTTT; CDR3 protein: CASSYGTGVNEKLFF
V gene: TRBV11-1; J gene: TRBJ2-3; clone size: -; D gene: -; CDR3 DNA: TGTGCCAGCAGCCACGGGGTCACCACAGATACGCAGTATTTT; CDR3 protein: CASSHGVTTDTQYF
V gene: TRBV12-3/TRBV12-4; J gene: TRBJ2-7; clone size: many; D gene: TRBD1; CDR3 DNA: TGTGCCAGCAGTCCGGGGACAGGGGGCTACGAGCAGTACTTC; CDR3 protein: CASSPGTGGYEQYF
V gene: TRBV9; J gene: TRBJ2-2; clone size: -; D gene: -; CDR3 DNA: TGTGCCAGCAGCGCGGACAGGGAGGGTCCCGGGGAGCTGTTTTTT; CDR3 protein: CASSADREGPGELFF
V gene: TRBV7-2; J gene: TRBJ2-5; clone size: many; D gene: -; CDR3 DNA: TGTGCCAGCAGCTTAGGATCCGCAGAGACCCAGTACTTC; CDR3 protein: CASSLGSAETQYF
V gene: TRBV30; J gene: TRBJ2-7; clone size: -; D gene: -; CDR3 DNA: TGTGCCTGGAAAGGAGGGGCCTACGAGCAGTACTTC; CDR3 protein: CAWKGGAYEQYF
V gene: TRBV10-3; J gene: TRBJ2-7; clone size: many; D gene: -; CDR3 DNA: TGTGCCATCAGGCCCGATGGGGGGGCCATATACGAGCAGTACTTC; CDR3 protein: CAIRPDGGAIYEQYF
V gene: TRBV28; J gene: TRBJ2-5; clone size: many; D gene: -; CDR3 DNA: TGTGCCAGCACAGGACGGTGGTCCGAGACCCAGTACTTC; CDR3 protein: CASTGRWSETQYF
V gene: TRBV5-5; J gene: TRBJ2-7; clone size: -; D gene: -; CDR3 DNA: TGTGCCAGCAGCTCTGACAGCCCCTCCTACGAGCAGTACTTC; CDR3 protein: CASSSDSPSYEQYF
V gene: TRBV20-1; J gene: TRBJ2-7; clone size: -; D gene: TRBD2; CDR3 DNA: TGCAGCGCATACGGGACTAGCGGGACCTACGAGCAGTACTTC; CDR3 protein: CSAYGTSGTYEQYF
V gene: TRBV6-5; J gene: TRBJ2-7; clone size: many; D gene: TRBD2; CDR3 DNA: TGTGCCAGCAGTTACTCGGGGAGGGGTGCCTCCTACGAGCAGTACTTC; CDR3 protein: CASSYSGRGASYEQYF
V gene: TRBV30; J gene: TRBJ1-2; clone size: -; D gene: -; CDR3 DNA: TGTGCCTGGAGTGTAGTGGGCCGGGCTAACTATGGCTACACCTTC; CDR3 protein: CAWSVVGRANYGYTF
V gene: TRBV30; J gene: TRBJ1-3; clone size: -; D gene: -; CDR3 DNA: TGTGCCTGGAGTCAAAGCTCTGGAAACACCATATATTTT; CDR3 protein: CAWSQSSGNTIYF
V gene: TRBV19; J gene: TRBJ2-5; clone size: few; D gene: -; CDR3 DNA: TGTGCCAGTAGTAGGTTCAGGGGAATGTCGGAGACCCAGTACTTC; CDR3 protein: CASSRFRGMSETQYF
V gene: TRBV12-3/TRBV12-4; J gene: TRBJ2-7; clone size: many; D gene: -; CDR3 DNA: TGTGCCAGCATCCCAGGAGGCTCTTCCTACGAGCAGTACTTC; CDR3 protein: CASIPGGSSYEQYF
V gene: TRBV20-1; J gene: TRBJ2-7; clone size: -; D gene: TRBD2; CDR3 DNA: TGCAGTGCTAACCCCGGGACTAGCGGGGGTTGGTGCGAGCAGTACTTC; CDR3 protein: CSANPGTSGGWCEQYF
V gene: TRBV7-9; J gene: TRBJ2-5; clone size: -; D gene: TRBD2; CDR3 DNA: TGTGCCAGCAGCGCCCTAAGAGCGGGAGTAGGAGAGACCCAGTACTTC; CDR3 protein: CASSALRAGVGETQYF
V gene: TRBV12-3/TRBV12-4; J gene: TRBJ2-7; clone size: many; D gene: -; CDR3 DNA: TGTGCCAGCACTCCATACCTATCCTACGAGCAGTACTTC; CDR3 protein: CASTPYLSYEQYF
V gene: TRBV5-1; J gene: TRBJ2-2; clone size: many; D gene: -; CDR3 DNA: TGCGCCAGCTACCCGGACAACTCGGCCGGGGAGCTGTTTTTT; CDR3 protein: CASYPDNSAGELFF
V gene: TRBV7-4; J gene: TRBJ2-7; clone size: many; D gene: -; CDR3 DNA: TGTGCCAGCACCTTTTTGAGATCCTACGAGCAGTACTTC; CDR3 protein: CASTFLRSYEQYF
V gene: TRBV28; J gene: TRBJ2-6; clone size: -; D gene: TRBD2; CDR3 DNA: TGTGCCAGCAGTTTGGCGGGAGGGAATGGGGCCAACGTCCTGACTTTC; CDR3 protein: CASSLAGGNGANVLTF